This T cell receptor beta chain emerged from a study of Graves' ophthalmopathy and Graves' hyperthyroidism. Study results and limitations: The authors also found most expanded thyroid clonotypes above 0.001 frequency in blood.

Scientists amplified the TCR beta CDR3 regions from RNA transcripts. First-round RT-PCR relied on HTBI primers, and a second-round multiplex PCR came next. TCRdb re-analysed the multiplex PCR reads in MiXCR, keeping a single row per CDR3 protein. The sample consists of about 660,000 distinct CDR3 sequences, under 50% of them appearing once. The V and J ends lost 5 bases and 2 bases, in that order; junction bases with no gene match: 8. From germline, CDR1 is LNHNV and CDR2 YYDKDF (reference sequence). The CDR3 is 15 amino acids. The starting material, 10 ml of fresh peripheral blood, provided the PBMCs. A note on this clonotype: Its antigen is unknown.

This TCR was recovered from an adult man with Graves' ophthalmopathy. What was sequenced was peripheral blood. The chain carries TRBV15 and TRBJ1-2; 7 bases align to TRBD1. This chain's CDR3 is CATSAGQRNNYGYTF. The CDR3 DNA reads TGTGCCACCAGCGCGGGACAGCGAAACAACTATGGCTACACCTTC.